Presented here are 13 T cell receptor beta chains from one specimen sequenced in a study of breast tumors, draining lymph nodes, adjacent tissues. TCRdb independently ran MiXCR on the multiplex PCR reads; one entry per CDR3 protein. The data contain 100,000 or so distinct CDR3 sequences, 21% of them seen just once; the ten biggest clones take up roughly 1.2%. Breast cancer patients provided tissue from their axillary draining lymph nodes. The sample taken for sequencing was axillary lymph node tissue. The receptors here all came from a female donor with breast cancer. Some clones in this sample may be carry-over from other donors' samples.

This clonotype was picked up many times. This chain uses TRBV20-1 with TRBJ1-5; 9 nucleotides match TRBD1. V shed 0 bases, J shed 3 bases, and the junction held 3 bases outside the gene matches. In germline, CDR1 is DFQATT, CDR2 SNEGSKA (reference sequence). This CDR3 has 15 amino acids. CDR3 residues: CSAREDRGYNQPQHF. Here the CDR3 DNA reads TGCAGTGCTAGAGAAGACAGGGGGTACAATCAGCCCCAGCATTTT.

This CDR3 reads CASSQDRWGNEKLFF. In DNA form, the CDR3 reads TGTGCCAGCAGCCAAGACAGGTGGGGTAATGAAAAACTGTTTTTT. The V call is TRBV3-1, the J call TRBJ1-4; D gene uncertain. This CDR3 contains 15 residues. Deletions cut 0 bases from V and 4 bases from J, with 9 bases between. Germline V lookup: CDR1 LGHDT, CDR2 YNNKEL (reference sequence). Full variable domain (rest looked up from reference TRBV3-1 and TRBJ1-4): DTAVSQTPKYLVTQMGNDKSIKCEQNLGHDTMYWYKQDSKKFLKIMFSYNNKELIINETVPNRFSPKSPDKAHLNLHINSLELGDSAVYFCASSQDRWGNEKLFFGSGTQLSVL.

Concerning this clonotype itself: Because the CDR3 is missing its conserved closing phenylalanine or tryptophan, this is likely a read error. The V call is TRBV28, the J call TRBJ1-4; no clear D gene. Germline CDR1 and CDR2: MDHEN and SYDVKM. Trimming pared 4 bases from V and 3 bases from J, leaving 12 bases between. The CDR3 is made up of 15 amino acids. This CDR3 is CASSSTKRANEKLFS. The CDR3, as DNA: TGTGCCAGCAGTTCCACAAAGCGGGCTAATGAAAAACTGTTTTCT.

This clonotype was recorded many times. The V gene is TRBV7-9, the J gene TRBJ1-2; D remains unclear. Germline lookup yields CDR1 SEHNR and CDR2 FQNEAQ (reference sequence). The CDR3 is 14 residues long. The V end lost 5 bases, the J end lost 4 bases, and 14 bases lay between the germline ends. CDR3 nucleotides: TGTGCCAGCAGCGGGGTCGACCCGGCCTATGGCTACACCTTC. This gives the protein CASSGVDPAYGYTF.

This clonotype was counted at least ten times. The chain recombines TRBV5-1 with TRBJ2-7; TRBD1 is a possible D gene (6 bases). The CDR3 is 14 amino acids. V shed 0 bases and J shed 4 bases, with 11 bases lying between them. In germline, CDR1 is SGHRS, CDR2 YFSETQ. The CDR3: CASSLVARGYEQYF. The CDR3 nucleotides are TGCGCCAGCAGCTTGGTTGCCAGGGGATACGAGCAGTACTTC.

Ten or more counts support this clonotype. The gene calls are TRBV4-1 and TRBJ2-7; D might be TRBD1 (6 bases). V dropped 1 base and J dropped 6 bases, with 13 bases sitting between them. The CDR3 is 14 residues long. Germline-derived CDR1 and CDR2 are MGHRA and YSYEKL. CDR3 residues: CASSQAAGAGEQYF. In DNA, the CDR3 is TGCGCCAGCAGCCAAGCAGCAGGGGCCGGCGAGCAGTACTTC.

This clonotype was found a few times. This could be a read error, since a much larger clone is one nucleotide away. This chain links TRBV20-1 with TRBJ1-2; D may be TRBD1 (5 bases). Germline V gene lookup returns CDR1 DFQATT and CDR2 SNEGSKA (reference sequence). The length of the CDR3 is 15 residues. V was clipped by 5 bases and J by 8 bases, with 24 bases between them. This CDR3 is CSAGEGTRGAAGYTF. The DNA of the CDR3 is TGCAGTGCTGGGGAGGGGACGAGGGGCGCGGCGGGCTACACCTTC.

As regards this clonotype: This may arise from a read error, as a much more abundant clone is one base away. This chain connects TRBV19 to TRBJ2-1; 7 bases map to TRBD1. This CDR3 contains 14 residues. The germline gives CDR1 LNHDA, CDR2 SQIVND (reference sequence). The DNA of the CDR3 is TGTGCCAGTAGTAGGGGACAGACTTTCAATGGGCAGTTCTTC. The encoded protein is CASSRGQTFNGQFF.

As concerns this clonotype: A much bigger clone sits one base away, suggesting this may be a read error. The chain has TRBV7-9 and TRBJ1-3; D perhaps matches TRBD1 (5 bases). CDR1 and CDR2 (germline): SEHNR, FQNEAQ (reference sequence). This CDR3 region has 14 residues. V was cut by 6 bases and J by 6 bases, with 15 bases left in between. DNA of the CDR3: TGTGCCAGCAGGGGGACGGTATCGGCAAACACCATATATTTT. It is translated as CASRGTVSANTIYF. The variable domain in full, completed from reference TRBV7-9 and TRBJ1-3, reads DTGVSQNPRHKITKRGQNVTFRCDPISEHNRLYWYRQTLGQGPEFLTYFQNEAQLEKSRLLSDRFSAERPKGSFSTLEIQRTEQGDSAMYLCASRGTVSANTIYFGEGSWLTVV.

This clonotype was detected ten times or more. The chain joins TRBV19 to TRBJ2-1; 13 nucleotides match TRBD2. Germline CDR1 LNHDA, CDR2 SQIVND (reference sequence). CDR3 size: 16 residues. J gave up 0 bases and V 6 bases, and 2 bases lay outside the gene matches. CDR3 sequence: CASRGLAGSSYNEQFF. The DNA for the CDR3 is TGTGCCAGTAGGGGACTAGCGGGATCCTCCTACAATGAGCAGTTCTTC. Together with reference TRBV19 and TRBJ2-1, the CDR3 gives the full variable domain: DGGITQSPKYLFRKEGQNVTLSCEQNLNHDAMYWYRQDPGQGLRLIYYSQIVNDFQKGDIAEGYSVSREKKESFPLTVTSAQKNPTAFYLCASRGLAGSSYNEQFFGPGTRLTVL.

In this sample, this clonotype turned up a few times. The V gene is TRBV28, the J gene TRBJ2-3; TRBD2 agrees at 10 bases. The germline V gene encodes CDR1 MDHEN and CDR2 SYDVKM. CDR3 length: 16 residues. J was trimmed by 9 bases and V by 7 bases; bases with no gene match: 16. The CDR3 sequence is CASKQTSGSMIGTQYF. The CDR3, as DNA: TGTGCCAGCAAGCAGACTAGCGGGTCCATGATAGGCACGCAGTATTTT.

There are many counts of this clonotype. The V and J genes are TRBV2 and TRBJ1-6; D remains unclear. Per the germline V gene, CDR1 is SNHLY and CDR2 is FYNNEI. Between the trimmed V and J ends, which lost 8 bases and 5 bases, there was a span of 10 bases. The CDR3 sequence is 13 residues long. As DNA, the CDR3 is TGTGCCAGCGTCGAGTTCCATAATTCACCCCTCCACTTT. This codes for CASVEFHNSPLHF.

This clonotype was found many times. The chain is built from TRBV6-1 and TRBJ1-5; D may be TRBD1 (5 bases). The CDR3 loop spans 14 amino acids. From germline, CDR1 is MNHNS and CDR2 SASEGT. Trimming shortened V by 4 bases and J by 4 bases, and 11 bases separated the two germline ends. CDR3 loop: CASSGQSRNQPQHF. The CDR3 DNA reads TGTGCCAGCAGTGGACAGTCCCGGAATCAGCCCCAGCATTTT.